The TCR beta chain under discussion was sequenced for a study of beta chain features in type 1 diabetes. Study overall: The number of sorted cells examined across all samples was around 110 million. Findings and caveats of the study: With patients and controls alike, PCR might favor shorter templates to an equal degree. Moderate but significant shortening of TCRB CDR3s was recorded in all four CD4+ subsets from Type 1 diabetes patients. Insertion counts at VDJ junctions were lower in type 1 diabetes patients, who also showed more deletions there.

A few counts support this clone. The antigen remains undetermined. The sample contains more than one DNA sequence encoding this CDR3. The CDR3 has 14 amino acids. V dropped 3 bases and J dropped 6; count of bases not matched to a gene: 0. Germline V gives CDR1 SGHTA, CDR2 FQGNSA. cDNA synthesis used the whole RNA isolate, giving expressed TCRB sequences. Clones were read by immunoSEQ multiplex PCR, and TCRdb kept only the in-frame ones, dropping some. The sample lists about 650,000 clones, 9.5% to 15% seen once, with more than 0.095% in the top ten. Sequencing was performed on naive CD4+ T cells from blood. V is TRBV7-2 and J is TRBJ2-2; 11 nucleotides align to TRBD2. The origin of this receptor is a man aged 30 to 45 with type 1 diabetes. The CDR3 spells CASSFSGGAGELFF. The CDR3 region has the DNA TGTGCCAGCAGCTTTAGCGGGGGGGCCGGGGAGCTGTTTTTT.